The 19 T cell receptor beta chains below come from one sample, sequenced in a study of blood T cell repertoires in COVID-19. Repertoires were generated with immunoSEQ multiplex PCR, while TCRdb's copy carries only in-frame clones and drops some. The sample includes 80,000 to 95,000 clones, about 84% of them seen just once. The sequenced sample was peripheral blood. All receptors derive from a woman in her 70s with acute or convalescent COVID-19.

This chain links TRBV6-1 with TRBJ2-2; D might be TRBD2 (6 bases). The CDR3 length is 14 residues. Trimming shortened V by 0 bases and J by 5 bases, and 7 bases separated the two germline ends. CDR1 is MNHNS, CDR2 SASEGT, per germline. In DNA form, the CDR3 reads TGTGCCAGCAGTGAAGCTGGAGGGACCGGGGAGCTGTTTTTT. Protein: CASSEAGGTGELFF.

This chain connects TRBV7-8 to TRBJ2-1, with TRBD2 identical over 9 bases. CDR1 is SGHVS and CDR2 is FQNEAQ in the germline V gene. After removal of 2 bases from V and 5 bases from J, the junction contained 1 base not matched to a gene. The CDR3 sequence is 14 residues long. The CDR3, as DNA: TGTGCCAGCAGCTTACCTAGCGGGAACAATGAGCAGTTCTTC. This translates into CASSLPSGNNEQFF.

The chain combines TRBV27 with TRBJ2-3; 8 nucleotides line up with TRBD1. V lost 5 bases and J lost 4; bases outside the gene matches: 8. This CDR3 has 15 amino acids. CDR1 MNHEY and CDR2 SMNVEV come from the germline V gene (reference sequence). DNA for the CDR3: TGTGCCAGCAGTGTCACAGGGGGTATCTCAGATACGCAGTATTTT. Encoded protein: CASSVTGGISDTQYF.

The chain carries TRBV14 and TRBJ2-1; 9 bases fit TRBD1. There are 14 residues in the CDR3. Per the germline V gene, CDR1 is SGHDN and CDR2 is FVKESK. After removal of 5 bases from V and 8 bases from J, the junction contained 7 bases not matched to a gene. The CDR3 DNA reads as TGTGCCAGCAGCGCCGGGACAGGGAGGTATGAGCAGTTCTTC. This codes for CASSAGTGRYEQFF.

The rearrangement joins TRBV11-2 to TRBJ1-1; possibly TRBD1 for D (6 bases). Germline CDR1 and CDR2: SGHAT and FQNNGV. This CDR3 is built from 17 residues. V lost 2 bases, J lost 1 base, and 17 bases lay in between. The chain's CDR3 is CASSLLSTTGTNTEAFF. In DNA, the CDR3 is TGTGCCAGCAGCTTACTCTCTACGACAGGAACGAACACTGAAGCTTTCTTT.

The V call is TRBV5-1, the J call TRBJ2-7; TRBD1 agrees at 9 bases. The CDR3 extends over 14 amino acids. V was pared by 3 bases and J by 1 base, with 2 bases of the junction left unmatched. Germline values: CDR1 SGHRS, CDR2 YFSETQ. This CDR3 is CASSSGQGSYEQYV. In DNA, the CDR3 is TGCGCCAGCAGCTCCGGACAGGGGTCCTACGAGCAGTACGTC.

This chain uses TRBV19 with TRBJ1-3; D gene uncertain. Per germline, CDR1 LNHDA and CDR2 SQIVND (reference sequence). The CDR3 has 16 amino acids. V lost 7 bases, J lost 0 bases, and 16 bases lay in between. The CDR3 sequence is CASNTGGSFSGNTIYF. The CDR3 DNA reads as TGTGCCAGTAATACTGGCGGCAGCTTCTCTGGAAACACCATATATTTT.

V and J are TRBV2 and TRBJ1-1; weak D call: TRBD1 (5 bases). Trimming took 5 bases from V and 5 from J, leaving 12 bases between them. This CDR3 spans 13 amino acids. CDR1 and CDR2 from the germline V gene are SNHLY and FYNNEI. The CDR3 sequence is CASSPSGVTEAFF. Here the CDR3 DNA reads TGTGCCAGCAGTCCCTCGGGGGTGACTGAAGCTTTCTTT. Combining the CDR3 with reference TRBV2 and TRBJ1-1 gives the whole variable domain EPEVTQTPSHQVTQMGQEVILRCVPISNHLYFYWYRQILGQKVEFLVSFYNNEISEKSEIFDDQFSVERPDGSNFTLKIRSTKLEDSAMYFCASSPSGVTEAFFGQGTRLTVV.

The chain carries TRBV7-9 and TRBJ2-2; D remains unclear. The CDR3 has 14 residues. Germline V gives CDR1 SEHNR, CDR2 FQNEAQ (reference sequence). The V and J ends lost 1 base and 6 bases respectively, with 9 bases between them. The CDR3 sequence: CASSLEISAGELFF. DNA of the CDR3: TGTGCCAGCAGCTTAGAGATATCGGCCGGGGAGCTGTTTTTT.

The rearrangement uses TRBV10-3 and TRBJ2-1; TRBD2 aligns across 8 bases. V lost 2 bases, J lost 2 bases, and 2 bases stayed unmatched. Germline V lookup: CDR1 ENHRY, CDR2 SYGVKD. CDR3 length equals 15 residues. This chain's CDR3 is CAISEVSGAYNEQFF. The CDR3 nucleotides are TGTGCCATCAGTGAGGTTAGCGGGGCCTACAATGAGCAGTTCTTC.

This clone came up a few times. The V and J genes are TRBV5-6 and TRBJ1-6; tentative D call: TRBD1 (5 bases). The CDR3 length is 15 residues. V was pared by 0 bases and J by 12 bases, with 16 bases between. The V gene's germline CDR1 is SGHDT and CDR2 YYEEEE. CDR3 nucleotides: TGTGCCAGCAGCTTGGATGTTGGCGCTAGGGGACCCCTCCACTTT. This translates into CASSLDVGARGPLHF.

The J gene is TRBJ2-5, the V gene TRBV2; 12 bases agree with TRBD1. Germline V gene sequence: CDR1 SNHLY, CDR2 FYNNEI. This CDR3 is built from 16 residues. The V and J ends lost 3 bases and 4 bases, in that order; junction bases with no gene match: 6. For the CDR3, the DNA is TGTGCCAGCAGTGATCCCGGGACAGGGGGCTTAGAGACCCAGTACTTC. Translation gives CASSDPGTGGLETQYF.

The chain links TRBV7-9 to TRBJ2-7; D is undetermined. Germline values: CDR1 SEHNR, CDR2 FQNEAQ (reference sequence). V shed 3 bases and J shed 3 bases, with 6 bases lying between them. This CDR3 has 12 amino acids. The CDR3 loop reads CASSFSVYEQYV. The CDR3 DNA reads as TGTGCCAGCAGCTTCAGTGTCTACGAGCAGTACGTC.

This chain connects TRBV27 to TRBJ2-1, with 7 bases aligning to TRBD2. CDR3 length: 14 residues. Losses at the gene ends were 8 bases for V and 5 bases for J; bases not matched to a gene: 9. From germline, CDR1 is MNHEY and CDR2 SMNVEV (reference sequence). The chain's CDR3 is CASGYGGSNNEQFF. The CDR3 DNA reads as TGTGCCAGCGGGTACGGCGGGAGTAACAATGAGCAGTTCTTC.

V and J are TRBV11-2 and TRBJ2-3; 8 positions match TRBD2. The CDR3 sequence is 16 residues long. V gave up 5 bases and J gave up 2 bases; unmatched junction bases: 9. Germline V gene sequence: CDR1 SGHAT, CDR2 FQNNGV. CDR3 DNA: TGTGCCAGCAGCCCTGCGATAGCGGGGTACACAGATACGCAGTATTTT. As protein: CASSPAIAGYTDTQYF.

V usage is TRBV3-1 (or the pseudogene TRBV3-2) and J usage is TRBJ1-5, with 11 bases matching TRBD1. CDR1 LGHDT and CDR2 YNNKEL come from the germline V gene (reference sequence). The CDR3 is 15 residues long. The V segment lost 3 bases and the J segment 5 bases; nucleotides outside the gene matches: 3. CDR3 DNA sequence: TGTGCCAGCAGCCATAGGACAGGGGGCCATCAGCCCCAGCATTTT. Amino acids: CASSHRTGGHQPQHF.

The chain combines TRBV5-1 with TRBJ2-5; TRBD2 matches 8 bases. The CDR3 contains 15 residues. Trimming at V came to 1 base and at J to 4 bases, leaving 6 bases not matched to a gene. Germline V lookup: CDR1 SGHRS, CDR2 YFSETQ. CDR3 residues: CASSLTGGPIETQYF. CDR3 DNA sequence: TGCGCCAGCAGCTTGACGGGGGGGCCGATAGAGACCCAGTACTTC. The whole variable domain, remainder taken from reference TRBV5-1 and TRBJ2-5, is KAGVTQTPRYLIKTRGQQVTLSCSPISGHRSVSWYQQTPGQGLQFLFEYFSETQRNKGNFPGRFSGRQFSNSRSEMNVSTLELGDSALYLCASSLTGGPIETQYFGPGTRLLVL.

This sequence joins TRBV6-5 and TRBJ2-7, with 10 bases aligning to TRBD1. CDR1 is MNHEY, CDR2 SVGAGI, per germline. The CDR3 spans 15 residues. J lost 4 bases, V lost 6 bases, and 9 bases had no gene match. The CDR3 bases are TGTGCCAGCAGCCAGACAGGGGGCGCGGAATACGAGCAGTACGTC. Its translation is CASSQTGGAEYEQYV.

This chain links TRBV19 with TRBJ1-5; possible D gene TRBD1, 6 bases. The CDR3 extends over 14 amino acids. Trimming cost V 6 bases and J 1 base, with 10 bases left between them. The V gene's germline CDR1 is LNHDA and CDR2 SQIVND (reference sequence). The CDR3 sequence: CASSTDRSNQPQHF. CDR3 nucleotide sequence: TGTGCCAGTAGCACCGACAGGAGCAATCAGCCCCAGCATTTT.